One and the same sample provided the 9 T cell receptor beta chains below, sequenced in a study of cytomegalovirus exposure and HLA in healthy donors. Only in-frame clones appear in the TCRdb table, and some are missing; sequencing was by immunoSEQ multiplex PCR. The sample gives about 130,000 clones, roughly nine tenths of which show up once; about 10% is in the top ten. Source material: PBMCs. The receptors stem from a woman between 18 and 29 years old in good health and CMV-seropositive.

This chain uses TRBV6-1 with TRBJ2-7; perhaps TRBD2 as D (6 bases). Trimming stripped 1 base from V and 5 bases from J, with 15 bases between. CDR1 and CDR2 (germline): MNHNS, SASEGT. The CDR3 sequence is 15 residues long. The CDR3: CASSEVFTGEDEQYF. For the CDR3, the DNA is TGTGCCAGCAGTGAAGTTTTTACGGGGGAGGACGAGCAGTACTTC.

Only a few counts were recorded for this clone. The chain couples TRBV7-9 to TRBJ2-1, with 11 bases identical to TRBD2. The length of the CDR3 is 16 residues. V trimming: 5 bases; J trimming: 7 bases; junction bases outside the gene matches: 10. Germline values: CDR1 SEHNR, CDR2 FQNEAQ (reference sequence). CDR3 residues: CASSPVAGGPTNEQFF. DNA of the CDR3: TGTGCCAGCAGCCCGGTAGCGGGGGGGCCGACGAATGAGCAGTTCTTC.

The chain links TRBV4-2 to TRBJ2-3; possible D gene TRBD2, 5 bases. There are 15 residues in the CDR3. Germline lookup yields CDR1 LGHNA and CDR2 YNFKEQ. V was shortened by 0 bases and J by 9 bases, with 16 bases between the two germline ends. The CDR3 region has the DNA TGTGCCAGCAGCCAAGAGTCTAGCTACCCGGGAACGCAGTATTTT. Translating it yields CASSQESSYPGTQYF.

This chain connects TRBV27 to TRBJ1-2, with 9 nucleotides matching TRBD1. The V segment lost 3 bases and the J segment 6 bases; nucleotides outside the gene matches: 5. CDR1 MNHEY and CDR2 SMNVEV come from the germline V gene (reference sequence). The CDR3 is made up of 14 amino acids. CDR3 region: CASSFRGTGNGYTF. Here the CDR3 DNA reads TGTGCCAGCAGTTTTAGGGGGACAGGGAATGGCTACACCTTC.

This clone was counted a few times. The conserved phenylalanine or tryptophan normally closing the CDR3 is absent here, so this likely arose from a read error. The DNA is omitted, as the CDR3 cannot be located on it reliably, and the CDR3 follows TCRdb's listing. The chain has TRBV5-8 and TRBJ1-1; TRBD1, the table's D call, was not compared with the DNA. Germline lookup yields CDR1 SGHTS and CDR2 YDEGEE. The CDR3 adds up to 14 amino acids, both ends counted. CDR3 sequence: CASSSPGQDAFGGV.

The genes are TRBV28 and TRBJ2-7; D might be TRBD2 (6 bases). The germline V and J ends were trimmed by 7 bases and 4 bases, with 17 bases remaining between them. The CDR3 consists of 14 residues. Germline V gene data show CDR1 as MDHEN and CDR2 as SYDVKM. CDR3 in DNA: TGTGCCAGCAAAGGAGGGGTGTTGGGGTACGAGCAGTACTTC. It is translated as CASKGGVLGYEQYF.

Only one count was recorded for this clone. V usage is TRBV27 and J usage is TRBJ1-2; tentatively, D is TRBD1 (5 bases). Per the germline V gene, CDR1 is MNHEY and CDR2 is SMNVEV (reference sequence). The CDR3 has 15 residues. Trimming took off 6 bases at V and 3 bases at J, with 17 bases between the two ends. CDR3 sequence reads: CASSRVNSLHYGYTF. Written as DNA, the CDR3 is TGTGCCAGCAGCAGGGTGAACTCTCTCCACTATGGCTACACCTTC.

This chain connects TRBV9 to TRBJ2-3; D gene ambiguous. This CDR3 spans 14 amino acids. Per germline, CDR1 SGDLS and CDR2 YYNGEE. V was shortened by 0 bases and J by 1 base, with 6 bases between the two germline ends. In DNA form, the CDR3 reads TGTGCCAGCAGCGTAGAGGCGGGCACAGATACGCAGTATTTT. It specifies CASSVEAGTDTQYF. The entire variable domain, with the rest obtained from reference TRBV9 and TRBJ2-3, is as follows: DSGVTQTPKHLITATGQRVTLRCSPRSGDLSVYWYQQSLDQGLQFLIQYYNGEERAKGNILERFSAQQFPDLHSELNLSSLELGDSALYFCASSVEAGTDTQYFGPGTRLTVL.

The rearrangement uses TRBV23-1 and TRBJ2-1, with D maybe TRBD2 (6 bases). TRBV23-1 is an ORF, and what it does is uncertain. The CDR3 runs 16 residues. With 4 bases removed from V and 5 bases from J, the gap between germline ends came to 18 bases. Written as DNA, the CDR3 is TGCGCCAGCAGTCCCCCAGGAGGGGATGCCGACAATGAGCAGTTCTTC. Residues: CASSPPGGDADNEQFF.